The 17 T cell receptor beta chains presented below share a single source sample, sequenced in a study of PD-1 blockade in classical Hodgkin lymphoma. There was relapse after autologous stem cell transplantation in every patient, and there was variation in brentuximab vedotin exposure. The assay was immunoSEQ multiplex PCR, and TCRdb's table has in-frame clones only and misses some. The sample has about 90,000 clones, 80% to 90% seen once; the top ten hold about 11%. The starting material was peripheral blood mononuclear cells (PBMCs), obtained before the second cycle of nivolumab. The receptors come from a human donor with classical Hodgkin lymphoma.

This rearrangement joins TRBV10-3 to TRBJ2-7; a possible D gene is TRBD2 (5 bases). The CDR3 covers 13 residues. The germline CDR1 and CDR2 sequences are ENHRY and SYGVKD. The V gene lost 4 bases and the J gene lost 10 bases, with 17 bases spanning the gap. DNA for the CDR3: TGTGCCATCAGTGGCGGGCGGACGGAGGACCAGTACTTC. Amino acids: CAISGGRTEDQYF.

J is TRBJ2-3 and V is TRBV7-8; possibly TRBD2 for D (6 bases). V was trimmed by 3 bases and J by 5 bases, leaving 12 bases between them. This CDR3 region has 14 residues. Germline CDR1 is SGHVS and CDR2 is FQNEAQ. In DNA form, the CDR3 reads TGTGCCAGCAGCTTTGGCGGGACGGGAGATACGCAGTATTTT. Its protein product is CASSFGGTGDTQYF.

As to this clone: Other DNA variants within this sample encode the same CDR3. J is TRBJ2-3 and V is TRBV6-1; TRBD2 matches at 9 bases. The germline V gene encodes CDR1 MNHNS and CDR2 SASEGT. The CDR3 is made up of 15 amino acids. Trimming cost V 2 bases and J 3 bases; bases outside gene matches: 3. In nucleotides, the CDR3 is TGTGCCAGCAGTGAACCGGGACTAGCAACAGATACGCAGTATTTT. Its protein product is CASSEPGLATDTQYF.

This sequence joins TRBV2 and TRBJ1-2; 9 bases match TRBD1. The length of the CDR3 is 16 residues. Germline values: CDR1 SNHLY, CDR2 FYNNEI. The ends lost 3 bases at V and 1 base at J; junction bases unmatched: 6. DNA for the CDR3: TGTGCCAGCAGTGAGAGACAGGGGGGTTTTAACTATGGCTACACCTTC. Its protein is CASSERQGGFNYGYTF.

The chain links TRBV11-3 to TRBJ2-7, with 11 bases that match TRBD2. V lost 3 bases and J lost 5; bases outside the gene matches: 0. CDR1 SGHNT and CDR2 YENEEA come from the germline V gene. The CDR3 covers 13 residues. The CDR3 sequence: CASSLTSGDEQYF. The CDR3 coding sequence is TGTGCCAGCAGCTTGACTAGCGGGGACGAGCAGTACTTC.

V is TRBV27 and J is TRBJ1-1; no definite D call. The CDR3 extends over 15 amino acids. Germline V gives CDR1 MNHEY, CDR2 SMNVEV (reference sequence). The ends were cut back, 1 base at V and 5 bases at J, with 14 bases in the middle. In DNA form, the CDR3 reads TGTGCCAGCAGTTTATTTGGGGAGGGAGGGACTGAAGCTTTCTTT. It is translated as CASSLFGEGGTEAFF.

A few counts support this clone. V and J are TRBV28 and TRBJ1-1, with D unclear. V was shortened by 2 bases and J by 12 bases, with 13 bases between the two germline ends. This CDR3 is built from 12 residues. From germline, CDR1 is MDHEN and CDR2 SYDVKM. The CDR3 bases are TGTGCCAGCAGTTTACGTCCGGGAGGTACTTTCTTT. This sequence encodes CASSLRPGGTFF.

The genes are TRBV5-6 and TRBJ2-7; 9 nucleotides match TRBD1. The germline gives CDR1 SGHDT, CDR2 YYEEEE. This CDR3 is built from 16 residues. V shed 2 bases, J shed 6 bases, and the junction held 12 bases outside the gene matches. The CDR3 sequence: CASSFPPGTGFFEQYF. CDR3 bases: TGTGCCAGCAGCTTCCCTCCCGGGACAGGGTTTTTCGAGCAGTACTTC.

The chain recombines TRBV6-1 with TRBJ2-2; 8 bases line up with TRBD1. Germline V gene lookup returns CDR1 MNHNS and CDR2 SASEGT. V shed 8 bases and J 6 bases; nucleotides not matched to a gene: 2. This CDR3 is built from 12 residues. This CDR3 reads CASSQGAGELFF. For the CDR3, the DNA is TGTGCCAGCTCACAGGGGGCCGGGGAGCTGTTTTTT.

The V and J genes are TRBV10-2 and TRBJ1-2; 7 bases align to TRBD1. This CDR3 spans 14 amino acids. Trimming took 2 bases from V and 4 from J; bases not matched to a gene: 4. Germline V lookup: CDR1 WSHSY, CDR2 SAAADI. The CDR3 here is CASSETTGVYGYTF. DNA for the CDR3: TGCGCCAGCAGTGAGACAACAGGGGTCTATGGCTACACCTTC.

V usage is TRBV23-1 and J usage is TRBJ2-7; 10 nucleotides align to TRBD1. Being an ORF, TRBV23-1 has a function that is uncertain. This CDR3 region has 18 residues. V lost 2 bases to trimming and J lost 4 bases; unmatched junction nucleotides: 14. In DNA, the CDR3 is TGCGCCAGCAGTCAACTAAGACAGGGGGCCCACCCCCTATACGAGCAGTACTTC. Translating gives CASSQLRQGAHPLYEQYF.

The chain couples TRBV11-2 to TRBJ2-5; D ambiguous. Trimming shortened V by 0 bases and J by 0 bases, and 11 bases separated the two germline ends. Germline CDR1 reads SGHAT; CDR2 reads FQNNGV. The length of the CDR3 is 16 residues. CDR3 region: CASSLEFLGNQETQYF. The CDR3 DNA reads TGTGCCAGCAGCTTAGAATTTTTAGGGAACCAAGAGACCCAGTACTTC.

The chain couples TRBV28 to TRBJ2-1, with 12 bases identical to TRBD2. The germline V gene encodes CDR1 MDHEN and CDR2 SYDVKM. Losses at the gene ends were 4 bases for V and 1 base for J; bases not matched to a gene: 8. This CDR3 spans 18 amino acids. This CDR3 reads CASSSLAGGPGSYNEQFF. The CDR3 nucleotides are TGTGCCAGCAGTTCCCTAGCGGGAGGGCCTGGTTCCTACAATGAGCAGTTCTTC. Filled out from reference TRBV28 and TRBJ2-1, the complete variable domain reads DVKVTQSSRYLVKRTGEKVFLECVQDMDHENMFWYRQDPGLGLRLIYFSYDVKMKEKGDIPEGYSVSREKKERFSLILESASTNQTSMYLCASSSLAGGPGSYNEQFFGPGTRLTVL.

This sequence joins TRBV27 and TRBJ1-1; D possibly corresponds to TRBD1 (6 bases). Trimming shortened V by 3 bases and J by 7 bases, and 18 bases separated the two germline ends. Germline assignment: CDR1 MNHEY and CDR2 SMNVEV (reference sequence). The CDR3 spans 15 residues. The CDR3 DNA is TGTGCCAGCAGTTTCCAGGGGCTACCAGGAATTGAAGCTTTCTTT. This encodes CASSFQGLPGIEAFF.

The genes are TRBV5-4 and TRBJ2-3, with a tentative D call TRBD1 (7 bases). The CDR3 has 16 residues. V gave up 4 bases and J gave up 1 base, with 16 bases separating them. The V gene's germline CDR1 is SGHNT and CDR2 YYREEE (reference sequence). This chain's CDR3 is CASSTFDREGTDTQYF. The CDR3, as DNA: TGTGCCAGCAGCACCTTTGACAGGGAGGGCACAGATACGCAGTATTTT.

This chain joins TRBV9 and TRBJ2-5; TRBD1 is a possible D gene (7 bases). The CDR3 spans 14 residues. Trimming left V 3 bases short and J 0 bases short, with 9 bases between. The germline V gene encodes CDR1 SGDLS and CDR2 YYNGEE. As DNA, the CDR3 is TGTGCCAGCAGCGGCGGGACAGACCAAGAGACCCAGTACTTC. This codes for CASSGGTDQETQYF.

This clone was observed a few times. The J gene is TRBJ2-1, the V gene TRBV6-5; 9 bases are a match to TRBD2. Trimming removed 4 bases from V and 0 bases from J; junction bases left unmatched: 4. This CDR3 has 16 amino acids. Germline-derived CDR1 and CDR2 are MNHEY and SVGAGI. The CDR3 region has the DNA TGTGCCAGCAGTTCCAGCGGGGGGCCCTCCTACAATGAGCAGTTCTTC. Protein sequence: CASSSSGGPSYNEQFF.